This T cell receptor (beta chain) was identified during a study of blood T cell repertoires in COVID-19 (TCRdb year 2020). In terms of the full investigation: Samples covering the acute and convalescent phases of COVID-19 were provided by collaborators in the United States, Italy and Spain. Samples came from the ongoing ImmuneRACE study (first 160 participants) plus 1,254 subjects from 6 global collaborators. The dataset comprised deeply sampled blood TCRbeta repertoires from subjects exposed to, actively infected with, or recovered from COVID-19. A freely available public database, intended as a resource for researchers studying the immune response to SARS-CoV-2, is where the repertoires were released. A de-identified subject ID, COVID-19 status, age in years and sex were almost always included in the sample metadata. Where available, HLA class I and class II types were obtained from metadata supplied by the sample provider rather than from assay-based typing. The prospective study material was composed of cDNA or gDNA derived from T cells, B-cell-depleted T cells, or PBMCs. The research as a whole found: The quantity of clinical and demographic metadata differed by source and by participant and was supplied without curation.

The count of this clone is one. It has no known antigen specificity. The input lacks base qualities; no much larger clone sits a single base away. From V the trimming removes 5 bases and from J it removes 5 bases, while the gene matches leave 15 bases of the junction unaccounted for. There are 18 amino acids in the CDR3, from cysteine to phenylalanine inclusive. Only the CDR3 part of the read is kept: 54 bases, read in frame from the first base. In the germline V gene (reference sequence), CDR1 corresponds to LNHDA and CDR2 to SQIVND. The immunoSEQ Assay, a bias-controlled multiplex PCR, was used to amplify TCRbeta CDR3 regions from genomic DNA. As for the authors' bioinformatics: The number of nucleated cells in each sample was estimated from the amplification of reference gene primers within the assay. Sequence reads were collapsed and filtered to measure the absolute abundance of every unique TCRbeta CDR3 rearrangement. For each sample, productive Simpson clonality was calculated as the square root of Simpson's diversity index over productive rearrangements. Imported from immuneACCESS, the table was reduced by TCRdb to in-frame sequences with V and J called. These copies leave out some clones; in studies compared against another copy, an unresolved V gene accounts for under half, and the cause of the remainder is not known. V and J calls and clone size are given by that table; D and trimming were obtained from the DNA. For this sample there are 260,000 or so clones; 87% appear just once. 2.6% of the sample is held by the ten biggest clonotypes.

Enrolling through a virtual design, the prospective study's participants ranged in age from roughly 18 to 100 years and lived across around 25 United States geographic areas. Cohort assignment in the prospective study relied on participant-reported clinical history from a screening survey and a study questionnaire. In the prospective study, whole blood, serum and a nasopharyngeal or oropharyngeal swab were collected from each participant by mobile phlebotomists. Participants in the prospective study had the option to provide additional blood draws and questionnaires over an approximately 2-month period. Prospective study blood samples were shipped either frozen or at room temperature before DNA extraction.

The chain joins TRBV19 to TRBJ2-1, with 10 bases aligning to TRBD1. The clonotype was recovered from a woman aged 25-40 years with acute COVID-19. The specimen sequenced was PBMCs or T cells enriched from blood (not recorded which). The base sequence is TGTGCCAGTAGTGTCGTATCGTCGGGACAGGGGTATAACAATGAGCAGTTCTTC. Its translation is CASSVVSSGQGYNNEQFF. Extended through the reference TRBV19 and TRBJ2-1 proteins, this CDR3 yields the full variable domain: DGGITQSPKYLFRKEGQNVTLSCEQNLNHDAMYWYRQDPGQGLRLIYYSQIVNDFQKGDIAEGYSVSREKKESFPLTVTSAQKNPTAFYLCASSVVSSGQGYNNEQFFGPGTRLTVL.